A single sample gave rise to the 24 T cell receptor beta chains below, sequenced in a study of identical twins. TCRdb reprocessed the 5' RACE reads with MiXCR, giving one entry per CDR3 protein. The sample has about 550,000 distinct CDR3 sequences, 20% to 25% seen once. The data also belong to a second study, concerning yellow fever vaccine responses in identical twins.

Sequenced: CD4+ T cells sorted from blood. Receptors originate from a woman aged 18-30 years in good health.

This chain links TRBV20-1 with TRBJ1-6, with unresolved D. V gave up 0 bases and J gave up 10 bases, with 16 bases separating them. The CDR3 spans 15 residues. CDR1 and CDR2 (germline): DFQATT, SNEGSKA (reference sequence). CDR3 region: CSARDRNIGLSPLHF. In DNA form, the CDR3 reads TGCAGTGCTAGAGACAGGAACATAGGGTTATCACCCCTCCACTTT.

The chain recombines TRBV7-6 with TRBJ2-5; perhaps TRBD1 as D (8 bases). Germline CDR1 and CDR2: SGHVS and FNYEAQ. V shed 5 bases and J shed 4 bases, with 17 bases lying between them. This CDR3 has 15 residues. For the CDR3, the DNA is TGTGCCAGCAGCACAGGGGGGGGCATTGGAGAGACCCAGTACTTC. Residues: CASSTGGGIGETQYF. Complete variable domain (other parts from reference TRBV7-6 and TRBJ2-5): GAGVSQSPRYKVTKRGQDVALRCDPISGHVSLYWYRQALGQGPEFLTYFNYEAQQDKSGLPNDRFSAERPEGSISTLTIQRTEQRDSAMYRCASSTGGGIGETQYFGPGTRLLVL.

The rearrangement links TRBV28 to TRBJ2-7; D is ambiguous. This CDR3 comprises 16 residues. V was trimmed by 3 bases and J by 0 bases, leaving 15 bases between them. Germline V gene sequence: CDR1 MDHEN, CDR2 SYDVKM. The CDR3 loop is CASSFRTKPNSYEQYV. CDR3 DNA: TGTGCCAGCAGTTTCCGAACTAAGCCCAACTCCTACGAGCAGTACGTC.

The table lists this clonotype with a few counts. The rearrangement links TRBV7-2 to TRBJ2-1, with 11 bases identical to TRBD2. J gave up 4 bases and V 4 bases, and 6 bases lay outside the gene matches. Germline CDR1 reads SGHTA; CDR2 reads FQGNSA. This CDR3 is 16 amino acids long. The CDR3: CASSSSSGGPYNEQFF. CDR3 nucleotides: TGTGCCAGCAGCTCCTCTAGCGGGGGGCCGTACAATGAGCAGTTCTTC.

This clonotype was detected only a few times. The V gene is TRBV7-3, the J gene TRBJ2-2; possible D gene TRBD1, 6 bases. The CDR3 is 14 residues long. Per the germline V gene, CDR1 is SGHTA and CDR2 is FQGTGA. V lost 4 bases and J lost 5, with 11 bases in between. For the CDR3, the DNA is TGTGCCAGCAGCTCGACAGGCCCTACCGGGGAGCTGTTTTTT. Translated: CASSSTGPTGELFF. Based on the CDR3 plus reference TRBV7-3 and TRBJ2-2, the full variable domain is GAGVSQTPSNKVTEKGKYVELRCDPISGHTALYWYRQSLGQGPEFLIYFQGTGAADDSGLPNDRFFAVRPEGSVSTLKIQRTERGDSAVYLCASSSTGPTGELFFGEGSRLTVL.

This clonotype has only a few counts. The CDR3 protein is CASSLRGSYEQYV. The CDR3 DNA sequence: TGTGCCAGCAGCCTTCGAGGGAGCTACGAGCAGTACGTC. The V call is TRBV3-1, the J call TRBJ2-7; a weak D match, TRBD2 (5 bases). The germline CDR1 and CDR2 sequences are LGHDT and YNNKEL (reference sequence). The CDR3 totals 13 residues. Trimming removed 4 bases at V and 3 bases at J, with 10 bases between.

The chain links TRBV5-6 to TRBJ2-7; D not certain. The CDR3 is 12 amino acids. Trimming pared 2 bases from V and 3 bases from J, leaving 6 bases between. Germline V gene data show CDR1 as SGHDT and CDR2 as YYEEEE. CDR3 bases: TGTGCCAGCAGCTTACGAGACTACGAGCAGTACGTC. This encodes CASSLRDYEQYV.

This clonotype was detected only a few times. DNA of the CDR3: TGTGCCAGCAGCTTAGCTTTGTGGGAAGATACGCAGTATTTT. Translating it yields CASSLALWEDTQYF. The chain combines TRBV11-2 with TRBJ2-3, with unresolved D. Germline CDR1 reads SGHAT; CDR2 reads FQNNGV. Trimming shortened V by 1 base and J by 5 bases, and 10 bases separated the two germline ends. CDR3 length: 14 residues.

This clonotype was seen more than once but under ten times. V and J are TRBV11-2 and TRBJ2-7, with D maybe TRBD1 (6 bases). CDR3 length equals 15 residues. V dropped 3 bases and J dropped 5 bases, with 17 bases sitting between them. Germline V gene lookup returns CDR1 SGHAT and CDR2 FQNNGV. The CDR3 sequence: CASSFGQPRVNEQYV. The CDR3, as DNA: TGTGCCAGCAGCTTTGGACAGCCTCGGGTCAACGAGCAGTACGTC.

This chain links TRBV11-3 with TRBJ2-5; perhaps TRBD2 as D (5 bases). V lost 1 base to trimming and J lost 1 base, with 16 bases between them. Per germline, CDR1 SGHNT and CDR2 YENEEA. The CDR3 length is 17 residues. The CDR3 DNA is TGTGCCAGCAGCTTAGGAGGGTGGGAGAGATCCCAAGAGACCCAGTACTTC. Residues: CASSLGGWERSQETQYF.

This clonotype turned up a few times. The chain carries TRBV20-1 and TRBJ2-5; no clear D. V was trimmed by 6 bases and J by 1 base, leaving 12 bases between them. The V gene's germline CDR1 is DFQATT and CDR2 SNEGSKA (reference sequence). The CDR3 contains 13 residues. CDR3 sequence reads: CSAQKASQETQYF. The CDR3 region has the DNA TGCAGTGCACAGAAAGCTTCCCAAGAGACCCAGTACTTC.

This chain joins TRBV9 and TRBJ2-1; TRBD1 might be the D (6 bases). V was cut by 0 bases and J by 8 bases, with 15 bases left in between. This CDR3 region has 15 residues. The germline V gene has CDR1 SGDLS and CDR2 YYNGEE. CDR3 sequence: CASSVVVGAMYEQFF. The CDR3 nucleotides are TGTGCCAGCAGCGTAGTGGTGGGGGCGATGTATGAGCAGTTCTTC.

This clonotype has ten or more counts. The chain recombines TRBV7-8 with TRBJ1-1; possibly TRBD1 for D (5 bases). The CDR3 runs 14 residues. Looked up from germline, CDR1 is SGHVS and CDR2 is FQNEAQ. Deletions cut 4 bases from V and 0 bases from J, with 9 bases between. The CDR3 region is CASSWGMMNTEAFF. CDR3 DNA sequence: TGTGCCAGCAGCTGGGGGATGATGAACACTGAAGCTTTCTTT.

J is TRBJ2-6 and V is TRBV6-5; weak D call: TRBD1 (6 bases). Trimming left V 2 bases short and J 0 bases short, with 11 bases between. CDR1 is MNHEY, CDR2 SVGAGI, per germline. There are 17 residues in the CDR3. CDR3 amino acids: CASSYTGSDSGANVLTF. The CDR3 DNA follows: TGTGCCAGCAGTTACACAGGGAGCGACTCTGGGGCCAACGTCCTGACTTTC.

This clonotype was detected only once. This chain connects TRBV19 to TRBJ2-1; TRBD2 might be the D (6 bases). Trimming cost V 7 bases and J 0 bases, with 13 bases left between them. The length of the CDR3 is 15 residues. Germline V gene sequence: CDR1 LNHDA, CDR2 SQIVND (reference sequence). The CDR3 DNA reads as TGTGCCAGTACCCTAGCGCCAAGCTCCTACAATGAGCAGTTCTTC. Its translation: CASTLAPSSYNEQFF.

This clonotype was found a few times. V and J are TRBV15 and TRBJ2-2; no reliable D call. V was clipped by 0 bases and J by 6 bases, with 11 bases between them. Germline V gene data show CDR1 as LNHNV and CDR2 as YYDKDF (reference sequence). CDR3 length: 15 residues. In DNA form, the CDR3 reads TGTGCCACCAGCAGAGATTGGGCACTCTCCGGGGAGCTGTTTTTT. It is translated as CATSRDWALSGELFF.

Only a few counts were recorded for this clonotype. The chain has TRBV28 and TRBJ1-1, with unresolved D. From germline, CDR1 is MDHEN and CDR2 SYDVKM. Trimming shortened V by 6 bases and J by 3 bases, and 8 bases separated the two germline ends. The CDR3 contains 12 residues. The CDR3 coding sequence is TGTGCCAGCAGCACCCTCTACACTGAAGCTTTCTTT. Translated: CASSTLYTEAFF.

This clonotype occurred many times. This chain links TRBV28 with TRBJ2-1; D not resolved. Trimming shortened V by 5 bases and J by 6 bases, and 20 bases separated the two germline ends. Germline assignment: CDR1 MDHEN and CDR2 SYDVKM. The CDR3 is made up of 16 amino acids. The CDR3 spells CASSPALWGSGNEQFF. The CDR3 DNA reads as TGTGCCAGCAGTCCCGCCTTATGGGGTTCGGGCAATGAGCAGTTCTTC.

This chain links TRBV5-1 with TRBJ2-1; 7 bases align to TRBD2. There are 13 residues in the CDR3. The germline V gene encodes CDR1 SGHRS and CDR2 YFSETQ. Trimming removed 3 bases from V and 8 bases from J; junction bases left unmatched: 5. CDR3 residues: CASSWRESDEQFF. The CDR3 DNA follows: TGCGCCAGCAGCTGGCGGGAGAGCGATGAGCAGTTCTTC. Supplemented by reference TRBV5-1 and TRBJ2-1, the full variable domain reads KAGVTQTPRYLIKTRGQQVTLSCSPISGHRSVSWYQQTPGQGLQFLFEYFSETQRNKGNFPGRFSGRQFSNSRSEMNVSTLELGDSALYLCASSWRESDEQFFGPGTRLTVL.

This clonotype has a handful of counts. This chain connects TRBV3-1 to TRBJ2-1; the match to TRBD2 covers 15 bases. CDR1 LGHDT and CDR2 YNNKEL come from the germline V gene (reference sequence). The length of the CDR3 is 15 residues. The trim removed 4 bases at V and 10 bases at J, leaving 5 bases unmatched. CDR3 loop: CASSPWTSGRDEQFF. The CDR3, as DNA: TGTGCCAGCAGCCCCTGGACTAGCGGGAGGGACGAGCAGTTCTTC.

The V call is TRBV6-4, the J call TRBJ2-3, with D possibly matching TRBD2 (6 bases). CDR3 length: 14 residues. Germline V gives CDR1 MRHNA, CDR2 SNTAGT. V was trimmed by 4 bases and J by 1 base, leaving 9 bases between them. The CDR3 sequence: CASSATGGTDTQYF. DNA for the CDR3: TGTGCCAGCAGTGCAACGGGGGGCACAGATACGCAGTATTTT.

This clonotype has just a few counts. The chain uses TRBV3-1 and TRBJ2-5; no firm D call. V shed 2 bases and J shed 3 bases, with 10 bases lying between them. The CDR3 is made up of 14 amino acids. Per germline, CDR1 LGHDT and CDR2 YNNKEL (reference sequence). The CDR3 bases are TGTGCCAGCAGCCAACGGGCAGGAAAAGAGACCCAGTACTTC. As protein: CASSQRAGKETQYF.

V usage is TRBV2 and J usage is TRBJ2-5, with TRBD1 matching 11 bases. Losses at the gene ends were 7 bases for V and 4 bases for J; bases not matched to a gene: 5. The CDR3 spans 14 residues. From germline, CDR1 is SNHLY and CDR2 FYNNEI. DNA for the CDR3: TGTGCCAGCAACAGAGGGACAGGGGGAGAGACCCAGTACTTC. Encoded protein: CASNRGTGGETQYF.

CDR3 nucleotides: TGTGCCAGCAGCGGGGACAGGGCACTTAGTGATTCACCCCTCCACTTT. Residues: CASSGDRALSDSPLHF. The chain uses TRBV21-1 and TRBJ1-6; the table calls TRBD1, which could not be checked here. TRBV21-1 counts as a pseudogene. The CDR3 length is 16 residues.